This is a list of T cell receptor beta chains from one sample in a study of T-cell memory formation after mild COVID-19. TCRdb used MiXCR to reprocess the 5' RACE reads, holding one entry per CDR3 protein. This table has 450,000 to 650,000 distinct CDR3 sequences, roughly 18% appearing once. Input material: PBMCs or a T cell subset sorted from them (not recorded which). The receptors come from an adult woman who had mild COVID-19 (a few samples of this study predate the infection). Cell type and time point are not known. Both conserved end residues are part of each CDR3. Each record gives: clone size, D gene, J gene, V gene, CDR3 protein, CDR3 DNA. The D gene is left open where the match is weak. Expanded clones get a size class; other rows say once, few or many, or leave the size out.

NA	NA	TRBJ1-2	TRBV6-5	CASSRLGYGYTF	TGTGCCAGCAGCCGACTCGGCTATGGCTACACCTTC
few	NA	TRBJ1-5	TRBV20-1	CSASSGDGVQPQHF	TGCAGTGCTAGTTCTGGGGACGGAGTTCAGCCCCAGCATTTT
NA	NA	TRBJ1-3	TRBV19	CASSKGTLFSGNTIYF	TGTGCCAGTAGTAAAGGGACACTGTTCTCTGGAAACACCATATATTTT
NA	NA	TRBJ2-1	TRBV5-1	CASSLGPGTNEQFF	TGCGCCAGCAGCTTGGGTCCAGGGACAAATGAGCAGTTCTTC
NA	TRBD2	TRBJ2-7	TRBV7-2	CASSLGSAGVSYEQYF	TGTGCCAGCAGCTTAGGGTCAGCGGGAGTTTCCTACGAGCAGTACTTC
NA	NA	TRBJ1-5	TRBV6-5	CASSLYSNQPQLF	TGTGCCAGCAGTCTGTATAGCAATCAGCCCCAGCTTTTT
NA	TRBD2	TRBJ2-5	TRBV28	CASSSRLAGVPETQYF	TGTGCCAGCAGTTCCCGACTAGCGGGAGTTCCAGAGACCCAGTACTTC
few	NA	TRBJ2-1	TRBV7-8	CASSSNIGEFF	TGTGCCAGCAGCTCAAATATAGGGGAGTTCTTC
NA	NA	TRBJ1-1	TRBV6-5	CASSYGGGRTEAFF	TGTGCCAGCAGTTACGGGGGAGGAAGAACTGAAGCTTTCTTT
NA	NA	TRBJ1-5	TRBV7-8	CASNNSGLQGGSNQPQHF	TGTGCCAGCAACAATTCGGGCCTCCAAGGAGGGAGCAATCAGCCCCAGCATTTT
NA	NA	TRBJ2-3	TRBV5-1	CASSLEGRSTDTQYF	TGCGCCAGCAGCTTAGAGGGCAGGTCGACAGATACGCAGTATTTT
NA	NA	TRBJ2-7	TRBV5-1	CASSRDLALGEQYF	TGCGCCAGCAGCAGGGACTTGGCCCTGGGAGAGCAGTACTTC
few	NA	TRBJ2-7	TRBV10-3	CAISELNGLYEQYF	TGTGCCATCAGTGAGTTGAACGGCTTGTACGAGCAGTACTTC
many	NA	TRBJ1-2	TRBV4-1	CASSQEVGDLFAGYTF	TGCGCCAGCAGCCAAGAGGTAGGGGACCTGTTCGCTGGCTACACCTTC
NA	NA	TRBJ2-1	TRBV6-2/TRBV6-3	CASSYALPGYNEQFF	TGTGCCAGCAGTTACGCCCTCCCGGGGTACAATGAGCAGTTCTTC
once	NA	TRBJ2-5	TRBV4-1	CASSQGGEYQETQYF	TGCGCCAGCAGCCAAGGAGGGGAGTACCAAGAGACCCAGTACTTC
few	NA	TRBJ1-1	TRBV6-1	CASSEGPGRVEAFF	TGTGCCAGCAGTGAAGGCCCTGGACGGGTTGAAGCTTTCTTT
few	NA	TRBJ2-7	TRBV5-1	CASSLATGIYEQYF	TGCGCCAGCAGCTTGGCCACAGGGATATACGAGCAGTACTTC
few	NA	TRBJ2-1	TRBV10-3	CAIMLASVGEQFF	TGTGCCATCATGCTAGCCTCAGTGGGCGAGCAGTTCTTC
few	NA	TRBJ1-1	TRBV7-6	CASRMILRQRLNTEAFF	TGTGCCAGCAGGATGATACTGAGACAGCGACTGAACACTGAAGCTTTCTTT
few	TRBD1	TRBJ2-2	TRBV7-9	CASSTPLDRLGGTGELFF	TGTGCCAGCAGCACCCCATTGGACAGGCTGGGCGGCACCGGGGAGCTGTTTTTT
NA	TRBD1	TRBJ2-5	TRBV20-1	CSAIQGKGETQYF	TGCAGTGCTATACAGGGGAAGGGAGAGACCCAGTACTTC
NA	NA	TRBJ2-4	TRBV7-9	CASSLAAGVRPGAKNIQYF	TGTGCCAGCAGCTTAGCGGCAGGGGTCCGACCCGGAGCCAAAAACATTCAGTACTTC
NA	TRBD2	TRBJ2-1	TRBV6-2/TRBV6-3	CASSPSWGGAYNEQFF	TGTGCCAGCAGCCCCTCTTGGGGGGGGGCCTACAATGAGCAGTTCTTC
NA	NA	TRBJ1-1	TRBV7-3	CASSQSRGEAFF	TGTGCCAGCAGCCAGTCCAGGGGTGAAGCTTTCTTT
NA	NA	TRBJ2-5	TRBV12-3/TRBV12-4	CASSSTGTQETQYF	TGTGCCAGCAGTTCAACCGGGACACAAGAGACCCAGTACTTC
NA	NA	TRBJ1-1	TRBV11-3	CASSYFERGTEAFF	TGTGCCAGCAGCTACTTCGAAAGAGGCACTGAAGCTTTCTTT
NA	NA	TRBJ2-1	TRBV4-1	CASSQVDMGFFSYNEQFF	TGCGCCAGCAGCCAAGTCGATATGGGGTTTTTCTCCTACAATGAGCAGTTCTTC
few	TRBD2	TRBJ2-7	TRBV24-1	CATSDSGLAGENEQYF	TGTGCCACCAGTGATTCCGGACTAGCGGGAGAGAACGAGCAGTACTTC
few	NA	TRBJ1-2	TRBV29-1	CSVEGTGTNYGYTF	TGCAGCGTTGAAGGAACCGGGACAAACTATGGCTACACCTTC
few	TRBD1	TRBJ2-4	TRBV5-4	CASSDRDYKNIQYF	TGTGCCAGCAGCGACAGGGATTACAAAAACATTCAGTACTTC
many	TRBD2	TRBJ2-5	TRBV5-1	CASSLDGRAQETQYF	TGCGCCAGCAGCTTGGACGGGAGGGCCCAAGAGACCCAGTACTTC
few	NA	TRBJ1-2	TRBV3-1	CASSQERAVNYGYTF	TGTGCCAGCAGCCAAGAACGGGCAGTCAACTATGGCTACACCTTC
NA	NA	TRBJ1-6	TRBV27	CASSLLAVASTYNSPLHF	TGTGCCAGCAGTTTACTGGCGGTCGCGAGCACCTATAATTCACCCCTCCACTTT
NA	NA	TRBJ2-5	TRBV6-1	CASSDLYETQYF	TGTGCCAGCAGTGACCTTTACGAGACCCAGTACTTC
NA	TRBD1	TRBJ2-1	TRBV5-1	CASSYSAGTGFFYNEQFF	TGCGCCAGCAGCTATAGCGCCGGGACAGGGTTTTTCTACAATGAGCAGTTCTTC
few	NA	TRBJ2-3	TRBV29-1	CSVRTYQSTDTQYF	TGCAGCGTTAGGACTTACCAGAGCACAGATACGCAGTATTTT
NA	NA	TRBJ2-1	TRBV29-1	CSVVDNPYNEQFF	TGCAGCGTTGTGGACAACCCTTACAATGAGCAGTTCTTC
NA	NA	TRBJ2-7	TRBV25-1	CASSEIEWTDKSYEQYF	TGTGCCAGCAGTGAAATAGAGTGGACAGACAAGTCCTACGAGCAGTACTTC
NA	TRBD2	TRBJ2-7	TRBV7-9	CASSLGLAGGPLTYEQYF	TGTGCCAGCAGCTTAGGACTAGCGGGAGGGCCATTAACCTACGAGCAGTACTTC
NA	TRBD2	TRBJ2-7	TRBV2	CASSESGNGYEQYF	TGTGCCAGCAGTGAAAGCGGGAACGGCTACGAGCAGTACTTC
NA	NA	TRBJ1-5	TRBV19	CASIGGNQPQHF	TGTGCCAGTATTGGCGGAAATCAGCCCCAGCATTTT
few	NA	TRBJ2-3	TRBV12-3/TRBV12-4	CASSLGGPRTDTQYF	TGTGCCAGCAGTTTAGGGGGACCACGCACAGATACGCAGTATTTT
NA	NA	TRBJ2-2	TRBV29-1	CSVARAYTGELFF	TGCAGCGTTGCCAGGGCCTACACCGGGGAGCTGTTTTTT
NA	NA	TRBJ2-4	TRBV11-3	CASSLDELRGNIQYF	TGTGCCAGCAGCTTAGATGAGCTCCGGGGAAACATTCAGTACTTC